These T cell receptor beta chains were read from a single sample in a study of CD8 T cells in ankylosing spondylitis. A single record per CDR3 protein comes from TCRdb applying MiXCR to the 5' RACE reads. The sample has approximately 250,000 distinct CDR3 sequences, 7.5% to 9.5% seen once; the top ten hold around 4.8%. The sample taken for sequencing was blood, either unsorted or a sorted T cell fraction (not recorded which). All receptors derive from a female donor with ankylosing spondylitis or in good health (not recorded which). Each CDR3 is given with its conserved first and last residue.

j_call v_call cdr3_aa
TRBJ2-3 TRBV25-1 CASSALVSTDTQYF
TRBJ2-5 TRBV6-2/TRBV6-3 CASSYSDSYRETQYF
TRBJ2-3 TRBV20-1 CSARPSTDTQYF
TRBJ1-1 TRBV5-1 CASSFGQLNTEAFF
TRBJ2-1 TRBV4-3 CASSPLAGYYNEQFF
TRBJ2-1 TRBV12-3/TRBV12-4 CASSNRQGDNEQFF
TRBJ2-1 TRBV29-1 CSVQKPGTGMGEQFF
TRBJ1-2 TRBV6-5 CTAGTNYGYTF
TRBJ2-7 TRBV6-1 CASSEPTAGGYEQYF
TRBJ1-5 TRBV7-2 CASSPGRNSNQPQHF
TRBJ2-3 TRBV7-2 CASSPRGRPESDTQYF
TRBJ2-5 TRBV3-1 CASSRSETQYF
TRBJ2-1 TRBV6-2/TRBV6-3 CASSYPTRGEQFF
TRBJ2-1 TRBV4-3 CASSQRAPNEQFF
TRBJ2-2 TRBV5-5 CASSLDRAPTGELFF
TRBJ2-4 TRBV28 CASEQPNGDIQYF
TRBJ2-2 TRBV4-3 CASSQEASGRMSGGELFF
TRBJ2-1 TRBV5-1 CASSQGLAGVAEQFF
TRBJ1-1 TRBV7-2 CASSRMVESQAFF
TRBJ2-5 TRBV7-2 CASSQPSGWSTQYF
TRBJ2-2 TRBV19 CASRRQGPGELFF
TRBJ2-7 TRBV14 CASSQDPGRVGEQYF
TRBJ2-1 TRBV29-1 CSVGGTSGYNEQFF
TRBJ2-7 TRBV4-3 CASSQDYEPSGLGEQYF
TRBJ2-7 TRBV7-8 CASSLRGTTTEQYF
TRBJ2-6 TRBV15 CATSTARPSGANVLTF
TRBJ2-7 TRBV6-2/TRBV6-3 CASKGGTVTYEQYF
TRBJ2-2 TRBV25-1 CASSELRSTGELFF
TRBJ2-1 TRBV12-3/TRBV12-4 CASSSRQGTYNEQFF
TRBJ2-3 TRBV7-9 CASMPGTDTQYF
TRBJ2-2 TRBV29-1 CSVRGSGELFF
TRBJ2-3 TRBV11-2 CASSPIPVRRVADTQYF
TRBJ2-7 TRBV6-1 CASSPGPTYEQYF
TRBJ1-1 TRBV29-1 CSVGPPPPTEAFF
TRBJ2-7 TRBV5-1 CASSLARLYPYEQYF
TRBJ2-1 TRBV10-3 CAISESTTGGYEQFF
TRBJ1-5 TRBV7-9 CASSLQGNQPQHF
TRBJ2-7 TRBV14 CASSQEGVEYF
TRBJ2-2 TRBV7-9 CASSLAVSPGELFF
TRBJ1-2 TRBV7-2 CASSLVGTTNYGYTF
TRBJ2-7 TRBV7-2 CASSSLGRTSGFYEQYF
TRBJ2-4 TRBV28 CATRPSGGKNIQYF
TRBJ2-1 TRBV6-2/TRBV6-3 CASSYSAHYEQFF
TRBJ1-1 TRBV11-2 CASRLGGSTEAFF
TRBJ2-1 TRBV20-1 CSAEPLAASYNEQFF
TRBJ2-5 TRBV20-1 CSVPGQGVETQYF
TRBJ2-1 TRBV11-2 CASSLERPRAGVGNEQFF
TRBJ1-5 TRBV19 CASSLDRGKSF
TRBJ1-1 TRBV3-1 CASSQDLGDTEAFF
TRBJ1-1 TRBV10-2 CASSDGGGGNTEAFF
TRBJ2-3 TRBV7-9 CASSWGLAGQGTQYF
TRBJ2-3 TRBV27 CASSFWASGDLDTQYF
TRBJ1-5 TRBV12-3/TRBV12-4 CASSPGRQPQHF
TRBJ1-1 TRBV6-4 CASRPGSGAPEAFF
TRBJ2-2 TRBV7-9 CASSIPTSGNPAELFF